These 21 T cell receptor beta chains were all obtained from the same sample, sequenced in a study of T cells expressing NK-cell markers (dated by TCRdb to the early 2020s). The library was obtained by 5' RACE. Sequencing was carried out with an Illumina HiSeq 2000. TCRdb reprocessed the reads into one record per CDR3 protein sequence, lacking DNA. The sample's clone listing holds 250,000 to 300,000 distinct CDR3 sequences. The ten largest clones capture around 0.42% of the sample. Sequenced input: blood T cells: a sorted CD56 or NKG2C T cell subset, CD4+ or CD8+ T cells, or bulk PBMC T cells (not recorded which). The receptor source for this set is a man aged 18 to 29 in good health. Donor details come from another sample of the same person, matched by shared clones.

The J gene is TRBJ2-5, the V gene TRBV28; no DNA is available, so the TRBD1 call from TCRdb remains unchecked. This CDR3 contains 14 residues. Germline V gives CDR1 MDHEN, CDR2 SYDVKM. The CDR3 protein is CASTHRGAEETQYF.

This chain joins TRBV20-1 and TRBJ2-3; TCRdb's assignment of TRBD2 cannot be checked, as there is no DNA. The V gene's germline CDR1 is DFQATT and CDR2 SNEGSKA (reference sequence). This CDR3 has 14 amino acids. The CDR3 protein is CSARAERVLGTQYF.

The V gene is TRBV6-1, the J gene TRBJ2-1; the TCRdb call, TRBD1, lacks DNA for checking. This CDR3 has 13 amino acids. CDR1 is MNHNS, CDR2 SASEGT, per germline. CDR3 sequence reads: CASSEQGKYEQFF.

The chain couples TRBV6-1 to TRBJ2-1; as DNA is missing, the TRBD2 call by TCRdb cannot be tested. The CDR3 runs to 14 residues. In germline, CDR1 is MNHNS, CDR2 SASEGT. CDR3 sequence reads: CASSAMWGLGEQFF.

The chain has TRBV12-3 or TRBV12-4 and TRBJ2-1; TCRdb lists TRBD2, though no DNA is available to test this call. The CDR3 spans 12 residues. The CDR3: CASTRGWNEQFF.

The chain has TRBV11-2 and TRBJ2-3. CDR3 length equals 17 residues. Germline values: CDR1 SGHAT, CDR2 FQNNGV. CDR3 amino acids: CASSLEPRAASTDTQYF.

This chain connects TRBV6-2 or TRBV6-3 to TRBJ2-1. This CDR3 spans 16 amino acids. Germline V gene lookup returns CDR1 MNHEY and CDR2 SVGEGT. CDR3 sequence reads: CASSYSVAGPYNEQFF.

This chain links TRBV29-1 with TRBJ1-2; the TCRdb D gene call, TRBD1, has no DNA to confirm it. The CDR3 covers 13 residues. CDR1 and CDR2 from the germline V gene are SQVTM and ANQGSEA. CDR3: CSVGDQLNYGYTF.

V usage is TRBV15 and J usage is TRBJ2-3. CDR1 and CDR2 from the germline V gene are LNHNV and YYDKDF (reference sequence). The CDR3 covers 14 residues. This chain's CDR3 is CATSRDARRDTQYF.

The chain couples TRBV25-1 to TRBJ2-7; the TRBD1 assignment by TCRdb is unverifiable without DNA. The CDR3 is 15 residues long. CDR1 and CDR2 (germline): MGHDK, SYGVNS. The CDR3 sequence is CASSETGGGSYEQYF.

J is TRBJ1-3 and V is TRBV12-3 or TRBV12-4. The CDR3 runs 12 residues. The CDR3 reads CASSFRPQNMIF.

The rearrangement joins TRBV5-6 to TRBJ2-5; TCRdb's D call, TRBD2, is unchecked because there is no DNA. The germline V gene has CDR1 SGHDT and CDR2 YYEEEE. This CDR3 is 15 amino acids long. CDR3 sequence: CASSLRIGEVETQYF.

The CDR3 region is CASSPPLAGRDTQYF. The chain recombines TRBV18 with TRBJ2-3; TCRdb names TRBD2, which stays unverified in the absence of DNA. The CDR3 has 15 amino acids. Germline loops: CDR1 KGHSH, CDR2 LQKENI.

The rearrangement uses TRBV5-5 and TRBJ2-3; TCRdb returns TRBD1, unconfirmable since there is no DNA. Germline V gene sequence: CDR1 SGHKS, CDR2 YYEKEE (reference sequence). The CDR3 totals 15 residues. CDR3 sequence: CASSATRPGGDTQYF.

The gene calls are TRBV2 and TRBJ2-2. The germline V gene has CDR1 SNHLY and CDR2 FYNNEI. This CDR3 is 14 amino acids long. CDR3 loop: CASSETRNTGELFF.

The CDR3 here is CSSTARDSYTF. The chain has TRBV29-1 and TRBJ1-2; TCRdb designates TRBD1, a call that cannot be tested without DNA. Germline V gene lookup returns CDR1 SQVTM and CDR2 ANQGSEA. This CDR3 has 11 residues.

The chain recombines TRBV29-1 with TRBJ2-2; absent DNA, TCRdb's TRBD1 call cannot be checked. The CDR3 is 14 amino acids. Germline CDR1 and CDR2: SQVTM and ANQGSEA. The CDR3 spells CSVDPFLNTGELFF.

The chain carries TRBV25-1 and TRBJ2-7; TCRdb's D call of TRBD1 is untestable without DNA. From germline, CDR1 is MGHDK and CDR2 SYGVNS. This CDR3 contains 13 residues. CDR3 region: CASNQAGAYEQYF.

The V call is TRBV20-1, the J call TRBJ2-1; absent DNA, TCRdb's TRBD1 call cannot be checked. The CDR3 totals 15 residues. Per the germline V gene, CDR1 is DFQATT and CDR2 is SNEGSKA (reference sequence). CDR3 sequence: CSAITGGSTYNEQFF.

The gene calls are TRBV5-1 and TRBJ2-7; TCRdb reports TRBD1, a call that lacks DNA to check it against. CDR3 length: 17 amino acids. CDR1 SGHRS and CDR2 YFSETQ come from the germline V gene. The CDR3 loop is CASSSRQGVGARVEQYF.

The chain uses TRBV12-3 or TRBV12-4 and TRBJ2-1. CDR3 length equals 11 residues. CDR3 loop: CASKLFDEQFF.